This TCR beta chain was profiled in a study of early T cells in non-severe SARS-CoV-2 infection. Study at large: Unsorted whole blood bulk RNA was sequenced, with unpaired chains.

Unique molecular identifiers were attached to individual cDNA molecules. TCRdb passed the 5' RACE reads through MiXCR, listing each CDR3 protein once. The table lists tens of thousands of distinct CDR3 sequences, 12% of them singletons. Germline V gene lookup returns CDR1 SGDLS and CDR2 YYNGEE. The CDR3 extends over 13 amino acids. V was cut by 0 bases and J by 12 bases, with 15 bases left in between. V gene TRBV9 combines with J gene TRBJ1-1; maybe TRBD1 (5 bases). This TCR derives from an adult who was a healthcare worker with PCR-confirmed SARS-CoV-2 infection or an uninfected control (not recorded which). Sequences were obtained from whole blood. Here the CDR3 DNA reads TGTGCCAGCAGCGTAGGAGCAGGGCCGGCGTCTTTCTTT. The encoded protein is CASSVGAGPASFF.